This T cell receptor beta chain was identified during a study of blood T cell repertoires in COVID-19 (dated by TCRdb to 2018 to 2021). Background for the entire study: The collaborator samples originated in the United States, Italy and Spain and spanned the acute and convalescent phases of COVID-19. The material from the prospective study consisted of cDNA or gDNA derived from T cells, B-cell-depleted T cells, or PBMCs. Deeply sampled blood TCRbeta repertoires from subjects exposed to, actively infected with, or recovered from COVID-19 were included in the dataset. A freely available public database, intended as a resource for researchers studying the immune response to SARS-CoV-2, is where the repertoires were released. The samples were drawn from two sources: the first 160 participants of the ongoing ImmuneRACE study, and fewer than 1,500 subjects contributed by 6 global collaborators. Nearly every sample came with metadata listing a de-identified subject ID, COVID-19 status, age in years and sex. Where available, HLA class I and class II types were obtained from metadata supplied by the sample provider rather than from assay-based typing.

As concerns this clone: There is no known antigen for this receptor. No much larger clone is present one base from it, and per-base qualities are unavailable.

Overall results and qualifications from the work: How much clinical and demographic metadata was included differed by source and by participant, and the metadata was provided uncurated.

The CDR3 runs 18 residues from the cysteine to the phenylalanine. Just CDR3 DNA is preserved here, 54 bases in frame from base 1. Sequences SGHKS (CDR1) and YYEKEE (CDR2) are obtained from the germline V gene (reference sequence). V sheds 3 bases and J sheds 1 base, leaving 19 bases between their ends. TCRbeta CDR3 regions were amplified from genomic DNA using the immunoSEQ Assay, a bias-controlled multiplex PCR. In the source study's methods: Within the assay, amplification of reference gene primers was used to estimate how many nucleated cells each sample contained. Sequence reads were collapsed and filtered to measure the absolute abundance of every unique TCRbeta CDR3 rearrangement. For each sample, productive Simpson clonality was calculated by taking the square root of Simpson's diversity index across productive rearrangements. Held by TCRdb, this immuneACCESS table contains in-frame sequences only and omits some clones. Under half of the omission traces to an unresolved V gene where checked; the cause of the rest is unknown. Clonal size and the V and J genes are those of that table, whereas D and trimming came from the DNA. This sample gives 50,000 to 75,000 clones in total; roughly 89% of them show up just once. Approximately 8.1% of the sample comes from the top ten.

The collaborating institutions used their own protocols to collect whole blood in K2EDTA tubes. For TCRbeta analysis, collaborator samples were shipped as frozen whole blood, as isolated PBMCs, or as DNA extracted from either sample type. Material for sequencing was peripheral blood. The chain is encoded by TRBV5-5 joined to TRBJ1-4; TRBD1 is possibly the D segment (5 matching bases). The sequence was collected from a human donor in a cohort sampled during active COVID-19. The nucleotide sequence reads TGTGCCAGCAGCTCAGGAACAGGACACCTGGGAACTAATGAAAAACTGTTTTTT. The translation is CASSSGTGHLGTNEKLFF.